The following is a T cell receptor (beta chain) sequence with its context. Its target is not known. These data belong to a study of CD8+ T cells in alopecia areata. Study at large: Twice daily, treated patients received 5 to 10 mg of oral tofacitinib.

Treatment indicated: oral pan-JAK inhibitor, 5-10 mg twice daily. Investigators isolated RNA and reverse transcribed it into cDNA to act as the sequencing template. TCRdb's copy holds only in-frame clones and misses some; the assay was immunoSEQ multiplex PCR. This table holds some 150,000 clones, less than 70% found once. Study-wide results and caveats: Mice showed clearer TCR sharing than patients did, a gap that was possibly HLA-related.

From germline, CDR1 is LGHNA and CDR2 YSLEER. V shed 0 bases and J shed 6 bases, with 11 bases lying between them. The CDR3 is 15 amino acids. Sequenced material: CD8+ T cells sorted from blood, taken at week 4, from a patient treated with tofacitinib. The chain has TRBV4-3 and TRBJ2-2; perhaps TRBD1 as D (6 bases). This clonotype was obtained from a human donor with alopecia areata. The chain's CDR3 is CASSQEDTGSGELFF. The CDR3 DNA reads as TGCGCCAGCAGCCAAGAAGACACAGGGTCCGGGGAGCTGTTTTTT.